The rows below give T cell receptor beta chains drawn from one sample of a study of Graves' ophthalmopathy and Graves' hyperthyroidism. TCRdb reprocessed the multiplex PCR reads with MiXCR, giving one entry per CDR3 protein. The sample includes hundreds of thousands of distinct CDR3 sequences, about 24% of them seen just once. The sample taken for sequencing was peripheral blood. The receptors come from a woman aged 18-30 years with stable Graves' hyperthyroidism. Some clones in this sample may be carry-over from other donors' samples. The CDR3 runs from the conserved cysteine through the conserved F or W.

>TRBJ1-2|TRBV27
CASSFRDSPFGYTF
>TRBJ1-1|TRBV5-1
CASSLGHLNTEAFF
>TRBJ1-2|TRBV6-5
CASSYSPRVNYGYTF
>TRBJ1-5|TRBV30
CAWSGEGGIQPQHF
>TRBJ2-7|TRBV27
CASRGGSSYEQYF
>TRBJ1-3|TRBV13
CASSLDGDSGTGNTIYF
>TRBJ2-5|TRBV7-8
CASSLGRQTQYF
>TRBJ2-7|TRBV20-1
CSAPRGSPYEQYF
>TRBJ1-5|TRBV6-1
CASSVMTGENQPQHF
>TRBJ2-5|TRBV24-1
CATSDPTTGEGETQYF
>TRBJ2-7|TRBV6-1
CASSESSGGTGLEQYF
>TRBJ1-2|TRBV11-2
CASSDPGDGYTF
>TRBJ2-7|TRBV25-1
CASSLGHTASYEQYF
>TRBJ2-7|TRBV11-1
CASSLADRGEYEQYF
>TRBJ1-2|TRBV29-1
CSVEVIQGVAGYTF
>TRBJ2-5|TRBV12-3/TRBV12-4
CASKSRETQYF
>TRBJ2-5|TRBV19
CASSIQGQTVRGGETQYF
>TRBJ2-7|TRBV6-1
CASSEARGYEQYF
>TRBJ2-7|TRBV9
CASSLGGGGREQYF
>TRBJ2-7|TRBV20-1
CSASDRGVSYEQYF
>TRBJ2-7|TRBV18
CASSLGASGRGEQYF
>TRBJ2-7|TRBV4-2
CASSQFWTSGSYEQYF
>TRBJ1-2|TRBV6-1
CASSVSRGASPYGYTF
>TRBJ2-7|TRBV7-9
CASSGIHYEQYF